These 18 T cell receptor beta chains share one sample of origin, sequenced in a study of CD8 T cells in ankylosing spondylitis. Study conclusions and caveats: Made up of eight highly homologous variants, a TCR beta motif appeared characteristic of ankylosing spondylitis blood.

These receptors' targets are unknown. One entry per CDR3 protein results from TCRdb running MiXCR on the 5' RACE reads. Here the sample spans some 840,000 distinct CDR3 sequences, 12% being singletons. The sequenced sample was blood, either unsorted or a sorted T cell fraction (not recorded which). The origin of the receptors is a male donor with ankylosing spondylitis.

This clonotype was seen a handful of times. The rearrangement uses TRBV5-5 and TRBJ1-5; 8 positions match TRBD1. V trimming: 5 bases; J trimming: 1 base; junction bases outside the gene matches: 5. CDR1 is SGHKS, CDR2 YYEKEE, per germline (reference sequence). CDR3 size: 15 residues. The CDR3 sequence is CASRRTGGSNQPQHF. The CDR3 DNA is TGTGCCAGCAGGAGAACAGGGGGAAGCAATCAGCCCCAGCATTTT.

This clonotype was seen a handful of times. The chain links TRBV20-1 to TRBJ2-1, with D tentatively TRBD1 or TRBD2 (5 bases each). This CDR3 spans 14 amino acids. The germline V gene encodes CDR1 DFQATT and CDR2 SNEGSKA (reference sequence). Between the trimmed V and J ends, which lost 2 bases and 8 bases, there was a span of 16 bases. CDR3 in amino acids: CSARRQAVGDEQFF. The CDR3 coding sequence is TGCAGTGCTAGAAGGCAGGCTGTGGGGGATGAGCAGTTCTTC.

The table lists this clonotype with a few counts. The rearrangement uses TRBV20-1 and TRBJ2-7, with TRBD2 identical over 9 bases. Per germline, CDR1 DFQATT and CDR2 SNEGSKA (reference sequence). Trimming at V came to 5 bases and at J to 2 bases, leaving 7 bases not matched to a gene. The CDR3 is 14 amino acids. CDR3 coding DNA: TGCAGTGCTCTTAGCGGGGGCCGCCCCTACGAGCAGTACTTC. This sequence encodes CSALSGGRPYEQYF.

The chain couples TRBV7-2 to TRBJ2-1; D remains unclear. V was clipped by 0 bases and J by 4 bases, with 16 bases between them. This CDR3 has 17 residues. Germline V gives CDR1 SGHTA, CDR2 FQGNSA. CDR3 sequence: CASSLARSAARYNEQFF. The CDR3 nucleotides are TGTGCCAGCAGCTTAGCCCGAAGTGCGGCGCGGTACAATGAGCAGTTCTTC.

This clonotype was recorded at least ten times. The V and J genes are TRBV15 and TRBJ1-1; the D gene is possibly TRBD1 (5 bases). This CDR3 is built from 15 residues. The germline V gene encodes CDR1 LNHNV and CDR2 YYDKDF (reference sequence). V was clipped by 2 bases and J by 2 bases, with 12 bases between them. CDR3 coding DNA: TGTGCCACCAGCAGACTAAGGGGCGCCAACACTGAAGCTTTCTTT. Its translation is CATSRLRGANTEAFF.

The table lists this clonotype with many counts. The chain joins TRBV10-3 to TRBJ2-3, with 14 bases fitting TRBD2. The junction had 4 bases not matched to a gene; V was cut back by 10 bases and J by 4 bases. This CDR3 has 14 residues. Germline lookup yields CDR1 ENHRY and CDR2 SYGVKD. In nucleotides, the CDR3 is TGTGCCACCGGGACTAGCGGGGGTCCAGATACGCAGTATTTT. This codes for CATGTSGGPDTQYF.

The chain couples TRBV6-2 or TRBV6-3 to TRBJ2-7; D possibly corresponds to TRBD2 (6 bases). This CDR3 is 15 amino acids long. Germline CDR1 and CDR2: MNHEY and SVGEGT. Trimming stripped 8 bases from V and 2 bases from J, with 19 bases between. The CDR3 DNA follows: TGTGCCAGCTGCACCGGGACTCCCTTCCCCTACGAGCAGTACTTC. It yields the protein CASCTGTPFPYEQYF.

This clonotype was recorded a few times. V usage is TRBV7-2 and J usage is TRBJ2-2, with D perhaps TRBD2 (5 bases). CDR3 length: 15 residues. Trimming cost V 0 bases and J 9 bases, with 14 bases left between them. Germline V CDR1 and CDR2: SGHTA, FQGNSA. CDR3 in DNA: TGTGCCAGCAGCTTAGCCGAGGGTTCCCTCCGGGAGCTGTTTTTT. Protein sequence: CASSLAEGSLRELFF.

The gene calls are TRBV6-1 and TRBJ2-2, with D perhaps given as TRBD1 or TRBD2 (5 bases each). V was cut by 6 bases and J by 1 base, with 12 bases left in between. This CDR3 comprises 15 residues. The germline V gene has CDR1 MNHNS and CDR2 SASEGT. The CDR3 is CASSWDGRNTGELFF. The DNA for the CDR3 is TGTGCCAGCAGCTGGGACGGTAGGAACACCGGGGAGCTGTTTTTT.

The sample holds a few counts of this clonotype. The junction shows a germline mismatch at one end, possibly a read error. This rearrangement joins TRBV11-2 to TRBJ1-2, with D perhaps matching TRBD1 (5 bases). Germline loops: CDR1 SGHAT, CDR2 FQNNGV. CDR3 size: 13 residues. CDR3 sequence (DNA): TGTGCCAGCAGCTTAGAGTCGTTCGGGGCACGACTCTTC. Amino acid sequence: CASSLESFGARLF.

V gene TRBV5-1 combines with J gene TRBJ2-1; TRBD1 or TRBD2 may be the D gene (6 bases each). Germline CDR1 is SGHRS and CDR2 is YFSETQ. Trimming cost V 0 bases and J 4 bases, with 11 bases left between them. CDR3 length: 15 residues. The CDR3 here is CASSLDQGTYNEQFF. The DNA for the CDR3 is TGCGCCAGCAGCTTGGATCAGGGGACTTACAATGAGCAGTTCTTC. Drawing the rest from reference TRBV5-1 and TRBJ2-1, the complete variable domain is KAGVTQTPRYLIKTRGQQVTLSCSPISGHRSVSWYQQTPGQGLQFLFEYFSETQRNKGNFPGRFSGRQFSNSRSEMNVSTLELGDSALYLCASSLDQGTYNEQFFGPGTRLTVL.

This clonotype was seen only a few times. The chain joins TRBV20-1 to TRBJ2-3; TRBD2 is a possible D gene (5 bases). Trimming cost V 1 base and J 5 bases, with 19 bases left between them. The CDR3 contains 16 residues. CDR1 and CDR2 from the germline V gene are DFQATT and SNEGSKA (reference sequence). The DNA of the CDR3 is TGCAGTGCTAGAGCGCTGTTCAGGACTCTAGGAGATACGCAGTATTTT. It is translated as CSARALFRTLGDTQYF.

CDR3 in DNA: TGTGCCAGCAGCGCCGGCGGTGTGCAGTACTTC. Amino acid sequence: CASSAGGVQYF. The chain couples TRBV7-2 to TRBJ2-7; D remains unclear. The germline CDR1 and CDR2 sequences are SGHTA and FQGNSA. The CDR3 consists of 11 residues. The V gene lost 5 bases and the J gene lost 9 bases, with 11 bases spanning the gap.

This clonotype has more than one count but fewer than ten. The chain combines TRBV7-9 with TRBJ2-7, with D perhaps matching TRBD2 (6 bases). This CDR3 region has 13 residues. CDR1 is SEHNR, CDR2 FQNEAQ, per germline (reference sequence). Trimming removed 2 bases from V and 9 bases from J, with 14 bases in between. CDR3 coding DNA: TGTGCCAGCAGCTTATATACCTCCGGGGGGCAGTACTTC. It yields the protein CASSLYTSGGQYF.

The genes are TRBV29-1 and TRBJ2-5, with D uncertain. V was trimmed by 7 bases and J by 3 bases, leaving 6 bases between them. Germline-derived CDR1 and CDR2 are SQVTM and ANQGSEA. This CDR3 is 10 amino acids long. CDR3 in amino acids: CSGGEETQYF. As DNA, the CDR3 is TGCAGCGGTGGAGAAGAGACCCAGTACTTC.

The rearrangement uses TRBV20-1 and TRBJ2-5; no firm D call. Germline V gene data show CDR1 as DFQATT and CDR2 as SNEGSKA (reference sequence). V dropped 3 bases and J dropped 7 bases, with 15 bases sitting between them. The CDR3 totals 13 residues. CDR3 DNA: TGCAGTGCTAGGCACCCACAGACGGGGACCCAGTACTTC. Protein sequence: CSARHPQTGTQYF.

This clonotype was seen only once. The rearrangement joins TRBV20-1 to TRBJ2-7, with 7 bases matching TRBD1. With 3 bases clipped from V and 7 bases from J, the junction kept 6 bases outside the gene matches. This CDR3 spans 12 amino acids. Germline assignment: CDR1 DFQATT and CDR2 SNEGSKA (reference sequence). For the CDR3, the DNA is TGCAGTGCTAGGAGGGGGCCGGCTGAGCAGTACTTC. It yields the protein CSARRGPAEQYF.

This clonotype came up a few times. The chain couples TRBV20-1 to TRBJ1-5; maybe TRBD1 (5 bases). Trimming took off 4 bases at V and 1 base at J, with 17 bases between the two ends. CDR1 and CDR2 from the germline V gene are DFQATT and SNEGSKA (reference sequence). The CDR3 consists of 16 residues. The CDR3 nucleotides are TGCAGTGCTACCATTCCGGCGGGGGGAAGCAATCAGCCCCAGCATTTT. It translates to CSATIPAGGSNQPQHF.